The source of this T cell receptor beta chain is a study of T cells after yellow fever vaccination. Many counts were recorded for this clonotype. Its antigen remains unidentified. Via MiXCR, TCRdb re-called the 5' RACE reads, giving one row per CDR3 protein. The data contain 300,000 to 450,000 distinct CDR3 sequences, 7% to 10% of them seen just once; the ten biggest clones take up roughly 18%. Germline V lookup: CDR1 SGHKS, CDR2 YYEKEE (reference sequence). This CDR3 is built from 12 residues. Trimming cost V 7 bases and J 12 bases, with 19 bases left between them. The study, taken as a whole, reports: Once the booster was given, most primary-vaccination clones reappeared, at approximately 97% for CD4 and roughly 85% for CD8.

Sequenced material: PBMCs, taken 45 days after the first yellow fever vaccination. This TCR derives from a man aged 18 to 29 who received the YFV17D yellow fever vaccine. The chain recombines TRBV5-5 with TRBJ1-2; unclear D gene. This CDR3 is CASGIFGGVDTF. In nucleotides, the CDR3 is TGTGCCAGCGGGATATTCGGAGGTGTGGACACCTTC.